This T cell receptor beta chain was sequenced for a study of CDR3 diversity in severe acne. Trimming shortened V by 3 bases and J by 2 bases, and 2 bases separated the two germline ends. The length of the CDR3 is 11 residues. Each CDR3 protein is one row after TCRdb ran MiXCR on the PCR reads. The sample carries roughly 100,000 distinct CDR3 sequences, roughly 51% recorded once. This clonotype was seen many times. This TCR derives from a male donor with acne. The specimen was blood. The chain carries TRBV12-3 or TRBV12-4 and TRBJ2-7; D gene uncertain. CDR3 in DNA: TGTGCCAGCAGTTTTACCTACGAGCAGTACTTC. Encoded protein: CASSFTYEQYF.